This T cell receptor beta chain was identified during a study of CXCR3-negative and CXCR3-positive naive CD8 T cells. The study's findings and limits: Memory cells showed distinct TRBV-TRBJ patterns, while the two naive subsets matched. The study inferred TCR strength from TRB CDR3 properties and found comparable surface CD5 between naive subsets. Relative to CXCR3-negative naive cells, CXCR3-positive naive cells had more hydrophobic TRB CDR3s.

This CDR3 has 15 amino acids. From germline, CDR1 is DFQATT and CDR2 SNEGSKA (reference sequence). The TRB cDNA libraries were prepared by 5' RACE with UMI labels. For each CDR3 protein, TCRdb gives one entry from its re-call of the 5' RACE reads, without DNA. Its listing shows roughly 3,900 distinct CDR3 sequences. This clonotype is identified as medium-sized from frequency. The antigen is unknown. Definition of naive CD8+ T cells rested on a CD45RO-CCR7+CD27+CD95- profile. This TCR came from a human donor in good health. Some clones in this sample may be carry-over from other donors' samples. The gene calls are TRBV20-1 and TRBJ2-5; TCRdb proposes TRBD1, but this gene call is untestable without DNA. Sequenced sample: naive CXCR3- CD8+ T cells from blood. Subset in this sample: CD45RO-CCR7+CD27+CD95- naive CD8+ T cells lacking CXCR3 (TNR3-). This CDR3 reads CSARTGRLAQETQYF.